One and the same sample provided the 11 T cell receptor beta chains below, sequenced in a study of T cell repertoires in cytomegalovirus infection. TCRdb itself ran the reads through MiXCR, one entry per CDR3 protein. The sample has roughly 200,000 distinct CDR3 sequences, 35% to 45% seen once. Their cognate antigens are unknown. The sample in question was CD8+ T cells from cultured PBMCs, obtained from culture after CMV antigen stimulation. All receptors come from a human donor in good health (CMV status not recorded). Some clones in this sample may be carry-over from other donors' samples.

This chain links TRBV19 with TRBJ1-2, with unresolved D. The CDR3 covers 12 residues. With 6 bases removed from V and 6 bases from J, the gap between germline ends came to 11 bases. Germline assignment: CDR1 LNHDA and CDR2 SQIVND (reference sequence). CDR3 in DNA: TGTGCCAGTAGAAACTATGACGATGGCTACACCTTC. This translates into CASRNYDDGYTF.

The V and J genes are TRBV7-9 and TRBJ2-2; D is unclear. The CDR3 runs to 16 residues. The germline gives CDR1 SEHNR, CDR2 FQNEAQ (reference sequence). The germline V and J ends were trimmed by 5 bases and 3 bases, with 16 bases remaining between them. CDR3 DNA: TGTGCCAGCAGCCCTATCGACCTTGGGGACACCGGGGAGCTGTTTTTT. Residues: CASSPIDLGDTGELFF.

The V and J genes are TRBV2 and TRBJ1-2, with 10 bases that match TRBD1. J gave up 4 bases and V 8 bases, and 4 bases lay outside the gene matches. Germline loops: CDR1 SNHLY, CDR2 FYNNEI. The CDR3 has 13 residues. The CDR3 sequence: CASVGQGPYGYTF. CDR3 DNA sequence: TGTGCCAGCGTGGGACAGGGGCCCTATGGCTACACCTTC. The full variable domain, completed using reference TRBV2 and TRBJ1-2, is EPEVTQTPSHQVTQMGQEVILRCVPISNHLYFYWYRQILGQKVEFLVSFYNNEISEKSEIFDDQFSVERPDGSNFTLKIRSTKLEDSAMYFCASVGQGPYGYTFGSGTRLTVV.

This clonotype has only a few counts. V usage is TRBV5-1 and J usage is TRBJ2-4, with 13 positions matching TRBD2. The CDR3 length is 17 residues. The V gene's germline CDR1 is SGHRS and CDR2 YFSETQ. V lost 3 bases, J lost 0 bases, and 3 bases stayed unmatched. The DNA for the CDR3 is TGCGCCAGCAGCTGGGGACTAGCGGGACTAGCCAAAAACATTCAGTACTTC. Encoded protein: CASSWGLAGLAKNIQYF.

The chain couples TRBV9 to TRBJ1-5; D perhaps matches TRBD1 (6 bases). This CDR3 is built from 14 residues. Germline V gives CDR1 SGDLS, CDR2 YYNGEE. The ends were cut back, 0 bases at V and 7 bases at J, with 11 bases in the middle. The CDR3: CASSVGAGDQPQHF. As DNA, the CDR3 is TGTGCCAGCAGCGTAGGCGCAGGGGACCAGCCCCAGCATTTT.

This clonotype is a singleton in its sample. At one end the junction does not follow the germline gene, possibly because of a read error. The V and J genes are TRBV4-1 and TRBJ2-7, with 10 bases aligning to TRBD2. CDR1 and CDR2 (germline): MGHRA, YSYEKL. The length of the CDR3 is 17 residues. DNA for the CDR3: TGTGCCAGCAGCCAAGAGGGGCTAGCGGGAGCAAGATACGAGCAGTACTTC. Amino acid sequence: CASSQEGLAGARYEQYF.

The genes are TRBV12-3 or TRBV12-4 and TRBJ1-3; 7 nucleotides line up with TRBD1. V lost 5 bases to trimming and J lost 7 bases; unmatched junction nucleotides: 8. The CDR3 is made up of 14 amino acids. DNA for the CDR3: TGTGCCAGCAGTCCTGACAGGGACGGGAACACCATATATTTT. The encoded protein is CASSPDRDGNTIYF.

The chain has TRBV7-4 and TRBJ2-1; D is undetermined. CDR3 length equals 12 residues. The V end was cut by 5 bases, the J end by 7 bases, with 9 bases between. CDR1 SGHVT and CDR2 SQSDAQ come from the germline V gene. DNA for the CDR3: TGTGCCAGCAGCACAAGTGAGAATGAGCAGTTCTTC. Residues: CASSTSENEQFF.

Comment on this clonotype: The junction does not match germline at one end; this may be a read error. The chain combines TRBV4-1 with TRBJ2-1; TRBD1 matches at 9 bases. Germline CDR1 and CDR2: MGHRA and YSYEKL. The CDR3 loop spans 14 amino acids. This chain's CDR3 is CASSQVGTGNEQFF. As DNA, the CDR3 is TGTGCCAGCAGCCAAGTAGGGACAGGGAATGAGCAGTTCTTC.

J is TRBJ2-1 and V is TRBV7-2, with 14 bases lining up with TRBD2. The CDR3 sequence is 19 residues long. The ends lost 5 bases at V and 1 base at J; junction bases unmatched: 10. Germline V gene lookup returns CDR1 SGHTA and CDR2 FQGNSA. This chain's CDR3 is CASSPGLAGVRGSYNEQFF. Written as DNA, the CDR3 is TGTGCCAGCAGCCCGGGACTAGCGGGAGTAAGGGGGTCCTACAATGAGCAGTTCTTC.

CDR3 residues: CSAQGQTGFSTDTQYF. CDR3 DNA sequence: TGCAGTGCCCAAGGGCAGACAGGGTTTAGCACAGATACGCAGTATTTT. The chain employs TRBV20-1 and TRBJ2-3, with 7 bases identical to TRBD1. After removal of 6 bases from V and 0 bases from J, the junction contained 12 bases not matched to a gene. Germline values: CDR1 DFQATT, CDR2 SNEGSKA (reference sequence). CDR3 length: 16 residues.